Presented here are 6 T cell receptor beta chains from one specimen sequenced in a study of cytomegalovirus exposure and HLA in healthy donors. PCR employed 60 Vbeta and 13 Jbeta primers. The data were produced by immunoSEQ multiplex PCR, yet TCRdb's version contains in-frame clones alone and is incomplete. The profile covers 95,000 to 100,000 clones, with around 85% appearing a single time and less than 5% taken by the ten largest. Sample: PBMCs. The receptors originated from a man aged 30 to 45 in good health and CMV-seronegative.

The J gene is TRBJ1-1, the V gene TRBV4-1; D remains ambiguous. This CDR3 region has 16 residues. Germline CDR1 is MGHRA and CDR2 is YSYEKL. The V end lost 1 base, the J end lost 7 bases, and 19 bases lay between the germline ends. CDR3 nucleotide sequence: TGCGCCAGCAGCCAAGTACCGATAGAAGGACGGGATGAAGCTTTCTTT. Protein: CASSQVPIEGRDEAFF.

This chain uses TRBV11-2 with TRBJ2-7; tentatively, D is TRBD1 (6 bases). The V end lost 6 bases, the J end lost 2 bases, and 11 bases lay between the germline ends. CDR3 length equals 13 residues. CDR1 and CDR2 from the germline V gene are SGHAT and FQNNGV. CDR3 loop: CASSADSTYEQYF. The CDR3 bases are TGTGCCAGCAGTGCGGACAGCACCTACGAGCAGTACTTC.

Only one count was recorded for this clone. This chain uses TRBV10-3 with TRBJ1-1; no firm D call. The germline V gene has CDR1 ENHRY and CDR2 SYGVKD. Deletions cut 8 bases from V and 0 bases from J, with 10 bases between. This CDR3 is built from 13 residues. The CDR3 DNA sequence: TGTGCCATCGGAACAGCGGTGAACACTGAAGCTTTCTTT. This encodes CAIGTAVNTEAFF.

The CDR3 nucleotides are TGTGCCAGCAGCCGGGACTGGTCCTACGAGCAGTACTTC. Its translation: CASSRDWSYEQYF. The rearrangement joins TRBV5-4 to TRBJ2-7; weak D call: TRBD2 (6 bases). V gave up 4 bases and J gave up 1 base, with 9 bases separating them. Germline CDR1 reads SGHNT; CDR2 reads YYREEE (reference sequence). The CDR3 has 13 amino acids.

Comments on this clone: An end of the junction does not agree with germline; a read error may underlie this. As DNA, the CDR3 is TGTGCTAGCAGCCCGTTCCGAGGGGGCACTGAAGCTTTCTTT. It is translated as CASSPFRGGTEAFF. V gene TRBV7-7 combines with J gene TRBJ1-1, with D perhaps TRBD1 (6 bases). The V gene's germline CDR1 is SSHAT and CDR2 FNYEAQ (reference sequence). The CDR3 length is 14 residues. The full variable domain, with the rest looked up from reference TRBV7-7 and TRBJ1-1, is GAGVSQSPRYKVTKRGQDVTLRCDPISSHATLYWYQQALGQGPEFLTYFNYEAQPDKSGLPSDRFSAERPEGSISTLTIQRTEQRDSAMYRCASSPFRGGTEAFFGQGTRLTVV.

J is TRBJ1-1 and V is TRBV5-6; 7 bases agree with TRBD1. Germline CDR1 and CDR2: SGHDT and YYEEEE. The trim removed 0 bases at V and 0 bases at J, leaving 5 bases unmatched. The CDR3 consists of 16 residues. The DNA of the CDR3 is TGTGCCAGCAGCTTGGGGACAGGAGGGGTGAACACTGAAGCTTTCTTT. It encodes CASSLGTGGVNTEAFF.